This T cell receptor (beta chain) was recorded in a study of T cell repertoires in cytomegalovirus infection. Study-level background: Matching HLA type and CMV infection were both indicated by public TCR beta signatures.

To note about this clonotype: Its specificity is not known.

Study-wide points: Summed public TCR beta family frequency identified CMV carriers bearing the relevant HLA. Dominating the ex vivo response were TCR beta clonotypes that were CMV-specific and HLA-C-restricted.

TCRdb fed the reads into MiXCR, producing one record per CDR3 protein. The sample contains around 450,000 distinct CDR3 sequences, approximately 30% of which appear only once. V trimming: 7 bases; J trimming: 8 bases; junction bases outside the gene matches: 12. This CDR3 spans 14 amino acids. The germline CDR1 and CDR2 sequences are LNHDA and SQIVND (reference sequence). What was sequenced was PBMCs. The J gene is TRBJ1-2, the V gene TRBV19; 8 bases are a match to TRBD1. The TCR comes from a human donor in good health (CMV status not recorded). Some clones in this sample may be carry-over from other donors' samples. Written as DNA, the CDR3 is TGTGCCAGTACTACGGACAGGGTGCTAAGCGGCTACACCTTC. The encoded protein is CASTTDRVLSGYTF.